This TCR beta chain originates from a study of cytomegalovirus exposure and HLA in healthy donors. This clone was counted only a few times. PCR was performed using 60 Vbeta and 13 Jbeta primers. The assay was immunoSEQ multiplex PCR, and TCRdb's table has in-frame clones only and misses some. This table holds 85,000 to 100,000 clones, 70% to 80% found once. V lost 4 bases and J 5 bases, leaving 10 bases between the germline ends. From germline, CDR1 is SGHNT and CDR2 YYREEE (reference sequence). The CDR3 is 14 residues long. Sequenced: PBMCs. The sequence was obtained from a man aged 60 to 75 in good health and CMV-seropositive. The V and J genes are TRBV5-4 and TRBJ1-6; a possible D gene is TRBD1 (6 bases). In DNA, the CDR3 is TGTGCCAGCAGCACAGGACAGAATAATTCACCCCTCCACTTT. As protein: CASSTGQNNSPLHF.